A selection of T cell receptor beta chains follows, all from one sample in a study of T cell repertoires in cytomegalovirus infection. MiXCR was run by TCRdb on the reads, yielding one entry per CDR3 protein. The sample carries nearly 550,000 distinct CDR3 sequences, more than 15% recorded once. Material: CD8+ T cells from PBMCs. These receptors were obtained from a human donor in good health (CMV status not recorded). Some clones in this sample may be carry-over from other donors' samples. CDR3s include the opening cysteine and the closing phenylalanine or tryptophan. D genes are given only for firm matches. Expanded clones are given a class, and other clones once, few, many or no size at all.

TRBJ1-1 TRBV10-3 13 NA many CAISDPKHTEAFF TGTGCCATCAGTGATCCGAAACACACTGAAGCTTTCTTT
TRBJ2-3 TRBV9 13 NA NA CASTDTGSGTQYF TGTGCCAGCACTGATACCGGCTCGGGTACGCAGTATTTT
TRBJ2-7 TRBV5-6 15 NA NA CASSLAGYGTYEQYF TGTGCCAGCAGCTTGGCCGGTTACGGCACCTACGAGCAGTACTTC
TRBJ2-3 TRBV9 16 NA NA CASSPWRGGSTDTQYF TGTGCCAGCAGCCCCTGGCGGGGAGGTTCCACAGATACGCAGTATTTT
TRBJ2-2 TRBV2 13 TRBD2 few CASSGLAVGELFF TGTGCCAGCAGTGGACTAGCGGTTGGGGAGCTGTTTTTT
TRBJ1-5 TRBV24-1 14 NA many CATSIVWENQPQHF TGTGCCACCTCTATCGTTTGGGAAAATCAGCCCCAGCATTTT
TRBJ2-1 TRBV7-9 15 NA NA CASSLAQGIHNEQFF TGTGCCAGCAGCTTAGCGCAGGGTATCCACAATGAGCAGTTCTTC
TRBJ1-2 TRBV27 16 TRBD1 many CASSPRGDRTNYGYTF TGTGCCAGCAGTCCCCGAGGGGACAGAACTAACTATGGCTACACCTTC
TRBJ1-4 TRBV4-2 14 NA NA CASSQKDPGEKLFF TGTGCCAGCAGCCAAAAAGACCCTGGTGAAAAACTGTTTTTT
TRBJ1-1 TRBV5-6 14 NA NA CASSWVGGGTEAFF TGTGCCAGCAGCTGGGTGGGCGGCGGGACTGAAGCTTTCTTT
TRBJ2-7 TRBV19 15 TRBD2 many CASSPGLAVTYEQYF TGTGCCAGTAGCCCCGGACTAGCGGTTACCTACGAGCAGTACTTC
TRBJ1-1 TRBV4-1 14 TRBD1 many CASSQGQGDTEAFF TGCGCCAGCAGCCAAGGACAGGGGGACACTGAAGCTTTCTTT
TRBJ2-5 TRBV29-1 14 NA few CSVKGQLVQETQYF TGCAGCGTTAAGGGCCAGCTAGTACAAGAGACCCAGTACTTC
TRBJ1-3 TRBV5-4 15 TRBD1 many CASSLLGGLENTIYF TGTGCCAGCAGCTTGTTAGGGGGCTTGGAAAACACCATATATTTT
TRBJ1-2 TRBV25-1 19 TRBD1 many CASSEVDAGQGSWPYGYTF TGTGCCAGCAGTGAGGTAGACGCCGGACAGGGTTCGTGGCCCTATGGCTACACCTTC
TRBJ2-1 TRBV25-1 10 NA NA CASGPLGQFF TGTGCCAGCGGGCCTCTAGGGCAGTTCTTC
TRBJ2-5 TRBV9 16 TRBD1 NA CASSAGTGGLQETQYF TGTGCCAGCAGCGCTGGGACAGGGGGCCTACAAGAGACCCAGTACTTC
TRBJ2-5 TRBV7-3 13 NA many CASSDGVQETQYF TGTGCCAGCTCCGACGGGGTCCAAGAGACCCAGTACTTC
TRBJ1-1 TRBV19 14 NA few CASSLDALATEAFF TGTGCCAGTAGTCTCGACGCGTTGGCCACTGAAGCTTTCTTT
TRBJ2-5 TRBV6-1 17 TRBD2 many CASSEEGLRTSWETQYF TGTGCCAGCAGTGAAGAGGGATTGAGGACTAGCTGGGAGACCCAGTACTTC
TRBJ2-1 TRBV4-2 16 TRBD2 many CASRSTSGWKNNEQFF TGTGCCAGCAGATCTACTAGCGGGTGGAAAAACAATGAGCAGTTCTTC
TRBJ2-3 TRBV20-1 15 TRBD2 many CSARDMTGGPDTQYF TGCAGTGCTAGAGATATGACGGGAGGCCCAGATACGCAGTATTTT
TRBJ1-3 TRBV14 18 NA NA CASSQEVYPGASGNTIYF TGTGCCAGCAGCCAAGAGGTCTATCCGGGGGCATCTGGAAACACCATATATTTT
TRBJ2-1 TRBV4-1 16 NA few CASSRPRDESYNEQFF TGCGCCAGCAGCCGACCCAGGGATGAGTCCTACAATGAGCAGTTCTTC
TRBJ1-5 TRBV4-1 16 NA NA CASSQEASGGRQPQHF TGCGCCAGCAGCCAAGAGGCGTCCGGAGGGAGGCAGCCCCAGCATTTT
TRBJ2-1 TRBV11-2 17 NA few CASSFRGRRAGRNEQFF TGTGCCAGCAGCTTTCGAGGCCGGCGGGCCGGCCGGAATGAGCAGTTCTTC
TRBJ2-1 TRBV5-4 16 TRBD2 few CASSRWGREGRGEQFF TGTGCCAGCAGCCGGTGGGGGCGGGAGGGGAGGGGGGAGCAGTTCTTC
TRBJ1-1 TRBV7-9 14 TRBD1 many CASSSGQGWTEAFF TGTGCCAGCAGCTCAGGACAGGGGTGGACTGAAGCTTTCTTT
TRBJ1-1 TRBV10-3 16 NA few CAISEMGGSRNTEAFF TGTGCCATCAGTGAGATGGGGGGGAGTCGAAACACTGAAGCTTTCTTT
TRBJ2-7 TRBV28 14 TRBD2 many CASRPGTSLYEQYF TGTGCCAGCAGACCCGGGACTAGCCTCTACGAGCAGTACTTC
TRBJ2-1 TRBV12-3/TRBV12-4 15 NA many CASRPPDSGNNEQFF TGTGCCAGCAGACCTCCGGATAGCGGCAACAATGAGCAGTTCTTC
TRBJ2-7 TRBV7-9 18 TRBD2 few CASSEGLAAFQAGYEQYF TGTGCCAGCAGCGAGGGACTAGCGGCCTTCCAAGCGGGCTACGAGCAGTACTTC
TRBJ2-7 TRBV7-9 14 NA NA CASSLGGWVREQYF TGTGCCAGCAGCTTAGGGGGATGGGTTCGCGAGCAGTACTTC
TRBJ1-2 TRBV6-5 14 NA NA CASSYSTANYGYTF TGTGCCAGCAGTTACTCGACAGCTAACTATGGCTACACCTTC
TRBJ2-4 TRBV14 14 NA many CASSPHSSLNIQYF TGTGCCAGCAGCCCTCACAGCAGTCTAAACATTCAGTACTTC
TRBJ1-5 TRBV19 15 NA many CASSIIRGRDQPQHF TGTGCCAGTAGTATCATCCGGGGTCGCGATCAGCCCCAGCATTTT
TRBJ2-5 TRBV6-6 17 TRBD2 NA CVSSYLAGGLKGETQYF TGTGTCAGCAGTTACTTAGCGGGGGGGCTGAAGGGGGAGACCCAGTACTTC
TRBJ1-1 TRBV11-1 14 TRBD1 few CASSADRVGTEAFF TGTGCCAGCAGCGCCGACAGGGTGGGTACTGAAGCTTTCTTT
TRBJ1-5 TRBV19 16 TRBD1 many CASSTQGQGAYQPQHF TGTGCCAGTAGTACCCAGGGACAGGGGGCTTACCAGCCCCAGCATTTT
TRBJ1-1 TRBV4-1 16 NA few CASSQYPGAANTEAFF TGCGCCAGCAGCCAATATCCGGGGGCAGCCAACACTGAAGCTTTCTTT
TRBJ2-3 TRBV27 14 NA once CASSFLDYTDTQYF TGTGCCAGCAGTTTTTTGGACTACACAGATACGCAGTATTTT
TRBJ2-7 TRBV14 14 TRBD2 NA CASSQDGLAYEQYF TGTGCCAGCAGCCAAGATGGACTAGCCTACGAGCAGTACTTC
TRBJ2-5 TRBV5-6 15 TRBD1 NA CASSFGTGGRETQYF TGTGCCAGCAGCTTCGGGACAGGGGGCCGTGAGACCCAGTACTTC
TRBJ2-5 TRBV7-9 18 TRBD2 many CASSLGTSGELQEETQYF TGTGCCAGCAGCTTAGGGACTAGCGGGGAGTTACAGGAAGAGACCCAGTACTTC
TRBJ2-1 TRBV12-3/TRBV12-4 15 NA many CASTWGDPTYNEQFF TGTGCCAGCACCTGGGGCGATCCGACCTACAATGAGCAGTTCTTC
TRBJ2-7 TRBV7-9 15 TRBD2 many CASSPLAGAIYEQYF TGTGCCAGCAGCCCTCTAGCGGGAGCCATCTACGAGCAGTACTTC
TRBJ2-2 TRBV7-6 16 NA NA CASVWGQSTNTGELVF TGTGCCAGCGTCTGGGGGCAGTCCACGAACACCGGGGAGCTGGTTTTT
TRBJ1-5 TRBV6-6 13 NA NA CAGAQGRNQPQHF TGTGCCGGGGCGCAGGGGCGTAATCAGCCCCAGCATTTT
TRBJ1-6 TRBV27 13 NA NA CASSPPSNSPLHF TGTGCCAGCAGTCCCCCTTCCAATTCACCCCTCCACTTT
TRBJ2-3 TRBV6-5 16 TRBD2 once CASSYSQRGGTDTQYF TGTGCCAGCAGTTACTCTCAGCGGGGAGGCACAGATACGCAGTATTTT
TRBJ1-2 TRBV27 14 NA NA CASSEQRANYGYTF TGTGCCAGCAGTGAACAGCGAGCTAACTATGGCTACACCTTC
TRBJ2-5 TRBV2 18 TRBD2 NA CASSEQTGLAGIQETQYF TGTGCCAGCAGTGAGCAAACCGGACTAGCGGGGATCCAAGAGACCCAGTACTTC
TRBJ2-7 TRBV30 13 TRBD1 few CAWRDRGPSPYLF TGTGCCTGGAGAGACAGGGGGCCCTCCCCCTACCTCTTC
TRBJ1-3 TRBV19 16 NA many CASSPQSDGYGNTIYF TGTGCCAGTAGTCCCCAGTCGGACGGATATGGAAACACCATATATTTT
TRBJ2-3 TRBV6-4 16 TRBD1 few CASSDTLGQNTDTQYF TGTGCCAGCAGTGACACTTTGGGACAGAACACAGATACGCAGTATTTT
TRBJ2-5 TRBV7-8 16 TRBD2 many CASRGASGRQRETQYF TGTGCCAGCAGGGGAGCTAGCGGGAGGCAGCGGGAGACCCAGTACTTC
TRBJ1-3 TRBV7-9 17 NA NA CASSFPQAGTPGNTIYF TGTGCCAGCAGCTTTCCTCAAGCGGGGACACCAGGAAACACCATATATTTT